These T cell receptor beta chains were read from a single sample in a study of molecular identifiers for immune sequencing clone quantification. From the PCR reads, TCRdb called clonotypes with MiXCR, one entry per CDR3 protein. The sample comprises about 100,000 distinct CDR3 sequences, approximately 40% of which are singletons, and around 4.2% rests with the top ten. Specimen: naive CD8+ T cells from blood, with Jurkat cell RNA spiked in. The receptors originated from a human donor in good health. Some libraries in this study had Jurkat cell RNA spiked in. CDR3s include the opening cysteine and the closing phenylalanine or tryptophan. The D gene is left open where the match is weak. Where a row states a size, it is once, few, many or the class of an expanded clone; other rows omit it.

TRBV7-9	many	-	TRBJ2-4	TGTGCCAGCAGCTCCCCACAGGGAAAGGCGTACTTC	CASSSPQGKAYF
TRBV4-1	-	-	TRBJ1-1	TGCGCCAGCAGCCAAGATTGGAGGGCGGGAGGCACTGAAGCTTTCTTT	CASSQDWRAGGTEAFF
TRBV27	-	TRBD2	TRBJ2-2	TGTGCCAGCACCTTCGGGACTAGCGGGAGCGGGGGGGAGCTGTTTTTT	CASTFGTSGSGGELFF
TRBV7-2	-	-	TRBJ2-2	TGTGCCAGCAGCGTCGCGACAAACACCGGGGAGCTGTTTTTT	CASSVATNTGELFF
TRBV11-2	many	TRBD1	TRBJ2-5	TGTGCCAGCAGCCGCGGACAGGGGGGGACCCAGTACTTC	CASSRGQGGTQYF
TRBV5-6	-	-	TRBJ2-3	TGTGCCAGCAGCTTGGACTCGTGGGGCACAGATACGCAGTATTTT	CASSLDSWGTDTQYF
TRBV12-3/TRBV12-4	-	-	TRBJ2-7	TGTGCCAGCAGTTTAGGGTGGGGCGAGCAGTACTTC	CASSLGWGEQYF
TRBV28	few	-	TRBJ2-7	TGTGCCAGCAGAACAGGGCCGGGGGAGCAGTACTTC	CASRTGPGEQYF
TRBV20-1	few	-	TRBJ2-2	TGCAGTGCGAAGACTAGTAAACCCACGGTGGCCGGGGAGCTGTTTTTT	CSAKTSKPTVAGELFF
TRBV20-1	-	-	TRBJ2-1	TGCAGTGCTAGCGGGACCTACAATGAGCAGTTCTTC	CSASGTYNEQFF
TRBV24-1	-	TRBD1	TRBJ2-7	TGTGCCACCAGGGGACAGGGGAGCTACGAGCAGTACTTC	CATRGQGSYEQYF
TRBV6-5	few	-	TRBJ1-4	TGTGCCAGCAGACTAAAGGGGTTTCAGGAGAAACTGTTTTTT	CASRLKGFQEKLFF
TRBV2	few	TRBD1	TRBJ2-2	TGTGCCAGCATCAAACAGGGACAGGGAAACACCGGGGAGCTGTTTTTT	CASIKQGQGNTGELFF
TRBV28	few	-	TRBJ2-7	TGTGCCAGCAGTGATCGACAGGTGATCTCCTACGAGCAGTACTTC	CASSDRQVISYEQYF
TRBV19	few	-	TRBJ1-3	TGTGCCAGTAGTATGTACTCTGGAAACACCATATATTTT	CASSMYSGNTIYF
TRBV13	-	-	TRBJ2-3	TGTGCCAGCAGCTTAGTCCACACAGATACGCAGTATTTT	CASSLVHTDTQYF
TRBV5-5	many	-	TRBJ1-2	TGTGCCAGCAGCTCCGGCGAAGGCCTATATGGCTACACCTTC	CASSSGEGLYGYTF
TRBV27	few	-	TRBJ1-1	TGTGCCAGCAGTTTATCAGGCGTTGGCACTGAAGCTTTCTTT	CASSLSGVGTEAFF
TRBV7-2	-	-	TRBJ1-3	TGTGCCAGCAGCTTCGGGGGAAACCCCATATATTTT	CASSFGGNPIYF
TRBV2	-	TRBD2	TRBJ2-1	TGTGGCAGCCCGTCAGGACTAGCGGGAGAGGGGCCCGATGAGCAGTTCTTC	CGSPSGLAGEGPDEQFF
TRBV20-1	-	-	TRBJ1-1	TGCAGTGCTAGTTCTCTTAGGACCTTGAACACTGAAGCTTTCTTT	CSASSLRTLNTEAFF
TRBV20-1	-	-	TRBJ2-5	TGCAGTGCTAGGGGGACACCAAAAGAGACCCAGTACTTC	CSARGTPKETQYF
TRBV6-5	few	TRBD1	TRBJ2-1	TGTGCCAGCAGTGCGGACAGGGGGTTATCCTACAATGAGCAGTTCTTC	CASSADRGLSYNEQFF
TRBV7-9	-	-	TRBJ2-3	TGTGCCAGCAGCTTAGCACGTATAGTGTCTGATACGCAGTATTTT	CASSLARIVSDTQYF
TRBV27	few	-	TRBJ1-1	TGTGCCAGCAGTCCCTGGACGGATTCCTACACTGAAGCTTTCTTT	CASSPWTDSYTEAFF
TRBV4-1	many	-	TRBJ2-7	TGCGCCAGCAGCCAAGATGGTCAGGGGGGGGGCGAGCAGTACTTC	CASSQDGQGGGEQYF
TRBV19	few	-	TRBJ2-1	TGTGCCAGTAGGCTAGGGACCCGTTCGAGCAATGAGCAGTTCTTC	CASRLGTRSSNEQFF
TRBV12-3/TRBV12-4	-	-	TRBJ1-5	TGTGCCAGCGGTGGGGGGTGGAATCAGCCCCAGCATTTT	CASGGGWNQPQHF
TRBV28	few	-	TRBJ1-3	TGTGCCAGCAGTCTTAGTCCGGACACCATATATTTT	CASSLSPDTIYF
TRBV20-1	few	TRBD1	TRBJ2-1	TGCAGTGCTGGAGACAGGGACTACAATGAGCAGTTCTTC	CSAGDRDYNEQFF
TRBV27	-	-	TRBJ1-6	TGTGCCAGCAGTTTTCAGGGCGCTTCACCCCTCCACTTT	CASSFQGASPLHF
TRBV30	-	TRBD2	TRBJ2-1	TGTGCCTGGAGTCTAGCTGGGGGGGATGCTGAGCAGTTCTTC	CAWSLAGGDAEQFF
TRBV14	few	-	TRBJ2-3	TGTGCCAGCAGCCAGCGGATTACTAGCACAGATACGCAGTATTTT	CASSQRITSTDTQYF
TRBV5-6	few	-	TRBJ2-2	TGTGCCAGCAGCTTGGGGACCTACAGCACCGGGGAGCTGTTTTTT	CASSLGTYSTGELFF
TRBV28	-	-	TRBJ1-5	TGTGCCAGCTACAGGGATAATCTGCCCCAGCATTTT	CASYRDNLPQHF
TRBV11-2	few	TRBD2	TRBJ2-3	TGTGCCAGCAGCTTGGATTCCCCTAGCGGGAGATTTAGGGGCACAGATACGCAGTATTTT	CASSLDSPSGRFRGTDTQYF
TRBV4-1	-	-	TRBJ1-5	TGCGCCAGCAGCCAAGGGTTCCAGACCAATCAGCCCCAGCATTTT	CASSQGFQTNQPQHF
TRBV12-3/TRBV12-4	once	TRBD2	TRBJ2-7	TGTGCCAGCAGTACCCCTAGCGGGTATAACTACGAGCAGTACTTC	CASSTPSGYNYEQYF
TRBV5-1	few	TRBD1	TRBJ1-6	TGCGCCAGCAGTTCTACACCCGGACAGGGCGGCTCACCCCTCCACTTT	CASSSTPGQGGSPLHF
TRBV6-5	-	-	TRBJ2-5	TGTGCCAGCAGGGCGACAGTAACACAAGAGACCCAGTACTTC	CASRATVTQETQYF
TRBV27	-	-	TRBJ2-7	TGTGCCAGCAGCCCACGGGCGGGGTACGAGCAGTACTTC	CASSPRAGYEQYF
TRBV6-1	few	-	TRBJ1-3	TGTGCCAGCAGTGAAAGAGACAGGCTCGGCGGCCACCAAAACACCATATATTTT	CASSERDRLGGHQNTIYF
TRBV9	few	TRBD1	TRBJ2-1	TGTGCCAGCAGCGGGGGACAGTACAATGAGCAGTTCTTC	CASSGGQYNEQFF
TRBV25-1	many	-	TRBJ2-7	TGTGCCAGCAGTTGGGGGGCGGGATACGAGCAGTACTTC	CASSWGAGYEQYF
TRBV5-3	once	-	TRBJ2-7	TGTGCCAGCAGCTTGGGTGCAGGGGTCGGTGAGCAGTCCTTC	CASSLGAGVGEQSF
TRBV27	-	TRBD2	TRBJ2-2	TGTGCCAGCTGTTTAAGCGGGGCCGCCGGGGAGCTGTTTTTT	CASCLSGAAGELFF
TRBV21-1	few	-	TRBJ1-1	TGTGCCAGCAGCAAGAAGATAGCTTTCTTT	CASSKKIAFF
TRBV28	many	TRBD2	TRBJ2-2	TGTGCCAGCAGTCTTAGCGGGAGGAGAACCGGGGAGCTGTTTTTT	CASSLSGRRTGELFF
TRBV7-9	few	TRBD1	TRBJ2-1	TGTGCCAGCAGCCCTTCCCGGACAGGGCCCTACAATGAGCAGTTCTTC	CASSPSRTGPYNEQFF
TRBV6-2/TRBV6-3	-	-	TRBJ1-2	TGTGCCAGCAGTTACACCCGCGTTGGCTATGGCTGCACCTTC	CASSYTRVGYGCTF
TRBV27	-	-	TRBJ2-7	TGTGCCAGCAGTATAAGGGCAGGGGGGTCCTACGAGCAGTACTTC	CASSIRAGGSYEQYF
TRBV20-1	-	-	TRBJ2-7	TGCAGTGCTGAAGTGGCGGGATGGACCCATTACGAGCAGTACTTC	CSAEVAGWTHYEQYF
TRBV7-8	few	-	TRBJ2-5	TGTGCCAGCAGCCCACAGACTCTTCAAGAGACCCAGTACTTC	CASSPQTLQETQYF
TRBV9	few	-	TRBJ2-7	TGTGCCAGCAGCCCCCTAAAGGGAACCTACGAGCAGTACTTC	CASSPLKGTYEQYF
TRBV5-1	few	-	TRBJ2-1	TGCGCCAGCAGAATTCAGACCAATGAGCAGTTCTTC	CASRIQTNEQFF
TRBV7-2	-	-	TRBJ2-1	TGTGCCAGCAGCCGGAGGTCAAGCTCCTACAGTGAGCAGTTCTTC	CASSRRSSSYSEQFF
TRBV27	-	TRBD1	TRBJ1-5	TGTGCCAGCAGTTTGGCCCCCATGGAGGGGGCTCAGCCCCAGCATTTT	CASSLAPMEGAQPQHF
TRBV12-2	-	-	TRBJ2-7	TGTGCAAGTCGCACGAGGGACCGCAGCTACGAGCAGTACTTC	CASRTRDRSYEQYF